This passage covers 28 T cell receptor beta chains from one sample sequenced in a study of blood T cell repertoires in COVID-19. Using immunoSEQ multiplex PCR, the repertoire was profiled, and TCRdb retains in-frame clones only, with some absent. The sample comprises about 320,000 clones, roughly 85% of which are singletons, and 1.9% rests with the top ten. Sequenced sample: PBMCs or T cells enriched from blood (not recorded which). The receptor source for this set is a young woman who had been exposed to COVID-19.

The chain joins TRBV3-1 (or the pseudogene TRBV3-2) to TRBJ2-7; no definite D call. Germline-derived CDR1 and CDR2 are LGHDT and YNNKEL (reference sequence). V was shortened by 3 bases and J by 6 bases, with 9 bases between the two germline ends. The CDR3 is made up of 12 amino acids. The CDR3 DNA reads TGTGCCAGCAGCCAGAGCGCGGCCGAGCAGTACTTC. Its translation: CASSQSAAEQYF.

The rearrangement links TRBV9 to TRBJ1-1, with 8 bases identical to TRBD1. Looked up from germline, CDR1 is SGDLS and CDR2 is YYNGEE. V lost 0 bases to trimming and J lost 0 bases; unmatched junction nucleotides: 4. The CDR3 loop spans 16 amino acids. The CDR3 DNA reads TGTGCCAGCAGCGTAGGCCAGGGGGCAATGAACACTGAAGCTTTCTTT. As protein: CASSVGQGAMNTEAFF.

This clone was detected only once. This chain connects TRBV3-1 (or the pseudogene TRBV3-2) to TRBJ2-5; 9 positions match TRBD1. Looked up from germline, CDR1 is LGHDT and CDR2 is YNNKEL (reference sequence). The V and J ends lost 3 bases and 5 bases, in that order; junction bases with no gene match: 10. This CDR3 is 16 amino acids long. DNA for the CDR3: TGTGCCAGCAGCCAGGCTGGACAGGGGACGAGGGAGACCCAGTACTTC. Encoded protein: CASSQAGQGTRETQYF.

The CDR3 nucleotides read TGTGCCAGCGTGAAGGAGACAGCGAAAAACACAGATACGCAGTATTTT. This translates into CASVKETAKNTDTQYF. The V and J genes are TRBV2 and TRBJ2-3; D is possibly TRBD1 (5 bases). V dropped 8 bases and J dropped 2 bases, with 20 bases sitting between them. CDR3 size: 16 residues. CDR1 is SNHLY, CDR2 FYNNEI, per germline.

The chain recombines TRBV7-9 with TRBJ1-1, with 9 nucleotides matching TRBD1. V lost 5 bases and J lost 9; bases outside the gene matches: 7. This CDR3 is 13 amino acids long. Germline loops: CDR1 SEHNR, CDR2 FQNEAQ (reference sequence). CDR3 DNA sequence: TGTGCCAGCAGCCCCGGGGGACAGGGCCAAGCTTTCTTT. It is translated as CASSPGGQGQAFF.

This rearrangement joins TRBV28 to TRBJ1-4; D not resolved. Germline V gene lookup returns CDR1 MDHEN and CDR2 SYDVKM. Trimming took 4 bases from V and 4 from J, leaving 7 bases between them. This CDR3 is 13 amino acids long. As DNA, the CDR3 is TGTGCCAGCAGTTCAGGAGGTAATGAAAAACTGTTTTTT. This translates into CASSSGGNEKLFF.

This clone was seen a few times. V gene TRBV30 combines with J gene TRBJ1-2; a possible D gene is TRBD1 (6 bases). CDR1 is GTSNPN, CDR2 SVGIG, per germline (reference sequence). CDR3 size: 14 residues. Trimming left V 1 base short and J 3 bases short, with 12 bases between. CDR3 sequence reads: CAWSDSGVYYGYTF. As DNA, the CDR3 is TGTGCCTGGAGTGACTCAGGGGTTTACTATGGCTACACCTTC.

This sequence joins TRBV7-9 and TRBJ2-3; 7 bases map to TRBD2. Germline V gives CDR1 SEHNR, CDR2 FQNEAQ (reference sequence). CDR3 length equals 15 residues. V lost 3 bases and J lost 5; bases outside the gene matches: 8. The CDR3 region has the DNA TGTGCCAGCAGCTTCGAGCGGGACCTGGGAGATACGCAGTATTTT. This encodes CASSFERDLGDTQYF. Looking up the rest from reference TRBV7-9 and TRBJ2-3 gives the full variable domain: DTGVSQNPRHKITKRGQNVTFRCDPISEHNRLYWYRQTLGQGPEFLTYFQNEAQLEKSRLLSDRFSAERPKGSFSTLEIQRTEQGDSAMYLCASSFERDLGDTQYFGPGTRLTVL.

The chain employs TRBV30 and TRBJ1-2; TRBD1 matches at 8 bases. The CDR3 is 14 residues long. With V trimmed by 2 bases and J by 0 bases, 2 bases remained unmatched. In germline, CDR1 is GTSNPN, CDR2 SVGIG (reference sequence). This CDR3 reads CAWSPTGANYGYTF. The CDR3 DNA follows: TGTGCCTGGAGTCCGACAGGGGCTAACTATGGCTACACCTTC.

The rearrangement joins TRBV19 to TRBJ1-1, with 9 bases lining up with TRBD1. This CDR3 spans 16 amino acids. With V trimmed by 5 bases and J by 3 bases, 10 bases remained unmatched. Germline loops: CDR1 LNHDA, CDR2 SQIVND (reference sequence). The CDR3 loop is CASSLGQGSWDTEAFF. Here the CDR3 DNA reads TGTGCCAGTAGTTTGGGACAGGGTTCCTGGGACACTGAAGCTTTCTTT.

This clone was seen a few times. V gene TRBV19 combines with J gene TRBJ2-1; TRBD2 agrees at 13 bases. Germline loops: CDR1 LNHDA, CDR2 SQIVND (reference sequence). The CDR3 has 15 amino acids. The V and J ends lost 7 bases and 6 bases, in that order; junction bases with no gene match: 6. Written as DNA, the CDR3 is TGTGCCAGTATGGGACTAGCGGGACTCGCCAATGAGCAGTTCTTC. Its translation: CASMGLAGLANEQFF.

The gene calls are TRBV3-1 (or the pseudogene TRBV3-2) and TRBJ2-7; maybe TRBD1 (5 bases). Germline V gene data show CDR1 as LGHDT and CDR2 as YNNKEL (reference sequence). Trimming cost V 8 bases and J 1 base, with 18 bases left between them. The CDR3 sequence is 15 residues long. The CDR3 coding sequence is TGTGCCAGCGGACAATCGACAGTACTTTCCTACGAGCAGTACTTC. This codes for CASGQSTVLSYEQYF.

The gene calls are TRBV28 and TRBJ1-5; no clear D. Trimming cost V 3 bases and J 7 bases, with 13 bases left between them. Looked up from germline, CDR1 is MDHEN and CDR2 is SYDVKM. CDR3 length equals 14 residues. CDR3 sequence reads: CASSFTSRAQPQHF. In DNA, the CDR3 is TGTGCCAGCAGTTTCACCTCGAGGGCCCAGCCCCAGCATTTT.

This clone was recorded only once. The germline gene is not matched at one end of the junction; a read error may be the cause. Other DNA sequences in the same sample also yield this CDR3. This chain uses TRBV4-1 with TRBJ2-5; 10 nucleotides match TRBD2. Germline lookup yields CDR1 MGHRA and CDR2 YSYEKL. The CDR3 length is 17 residues. The CDR3 region is CASSPNRGGAGGETQYF. CDR3 sequence (DNA): TGCGCCAGCAGCCCCAACCGGGGGGGAGCGGGAGGGGAGACTCAGTACTTC.

The chain links TRBV30 to TRBJ2-3; a weak D match, TRBD2 (5 bases). V was trimmed by 4 bases and J by 0 bases, leaving 5 bases between them. Germline values: CDR1 GTSNPN, CDR2 SVGIG (reference sequence). The CDR3 extends over 12 amino acids. In nucleotides, the CDR3 is TGTGCCTGGAAGCGGAGCACAGATACGCAGTATTTT. Translated, it gives CAWKRSTDTQYF.

The rearrangement joins TRBV4-3 to TRBJ1-2, with 7 bases matching TRBD1. The germline CDR1 and CDR2 sequences are LGHNA and YSLEER. V trimming: 2 bases; J trimming: 7 bases; junction bases outside the gene matches: 10. The CDR3 sequence is 15 residues long. CDR3 bases: TGCGCCAGCAGCCAACTCACTACAGGGGCGGGTGGCTACACCTTC. Translated, it gives CASSQLTTGAGGYTF.

This chain joins TRBV30 and TRBJ1-5, with 7 bases fitting TRBD1. Germline CDR1 GTSNPN, CDR2 SVGIG (reference sequence). The trim removed 2 bases at V and 4 bases at J, leaving 8 bases unmatched. The CDR3 contains 15 residues. CDR3 in amino acids: CAWSPPDRINQPQHF. In nucleotides, the CDR3 is TGTGCCTGGAGTCCCCCGGACAGGATAAATCAGCCCCAGCATTTT.

This clone was seen more than once but under ten times. V gene TRBV19 combines with J gene TRBJ2-2; tentatively, D is TRBD1 (6 bases). The V gene's germline CDR1 is LNHDA and CDR2 SQIVND (reference sequence). CDR3 length: 14 amino acids. Trimming pared 6 bases from V and 3 bases from J, leaving 11 bases between. The chain's CDR3 is CASSARGYTGELFF. The DNA of the CDR3 is TGTGCCAGTAGCGCCAGGGGATACACCGGGGAGCTGTTTTTT.

The J gene is TRBJ1-6, the V gene TRBV28, with a tentative D call TRBD1 (5 bases). Trimming removed 2 bases from V and 3 bases from J, with 8 bases in between. The CDR3 loop spans 15 amino acids. The germline gives CDR1 MDHEN, CDR2 SYDVKM. The CDR3 region is CASSLGQHYNSPLHF. CDR3 bases: TGTGCCAGCAGTTTAGGACAACACTATAATTCACCCCTCCACTTT.

The chain uses TRBV18 and TRBJ1-6, with TRBD1 matching 7 bases. V shed 0 bases and J 10 bases; nucleotides not matched to a gene: 6. Per the germline V gene, CDR1 is KGHSH and CDR2 is LQKENI. The CDR3 extends over 15 amino acids. The CDR3 DNA follows: TGTGCCAGCTCACCACCGGTCAGGGACAGCTCACCCCTCCACTTT. It yields the protein CASSPPVRDSSPLHF.

The rearrangement joins TRBV5-4 to TRBJ1-2; D may be TRBD1 (6 bases). This CDR3 region has 13 residues. Trimming took off 4 bases at V and 6 bases at J, with 13 bases between the two ends. The V gene's germline CDR1 is SGHNT and CDR2 YYREEE (reference sequence). The CDR3 nucleotides are TGTGCCAGCAGCCCTAGGGGGATTGATGGCTACACCTTC. This gives the protein CASSPRGIDGYTF. The variable domain in full, with the rest retrieved from reference TRBV5-4 and TRBJ1-2, is ETGVTQSPTHLIKTRGQQVTLRCSSQSGHNTVSWYQQALGQGPQFIFQYYREEENGRGNFPPRFSGLQFPNYSSELNVNALELDDSALYLCASSPRGIDGYTFGSGTRLTVV.

V is TRBV28 and J is TRBJ1-2, with TRBD1 matching over 7 bases. The CDR3 totals 15 residues. V lost 4 bases, J lost 5 bases, and 10 bases stayed unmatched. Germline lookup yields CDR1 MDHEN and CDR2 SYDVKM. CDR3 protein: CASSSFGQDLYGYTF. Written as DNA, the CDR3 is TGTGCCAGCAGTTCTTTCGGACAGGACCTATATGGCTACACCTTC.

J is TRBJ1-5 and V is TRBV12-3 or TRBV12-4; 7 bases align to TRBD1. This CDR3 has 13 residues. V lost 11 bases to trimming and J lost 7 bases; unmatched junction nucleotides: 11. The CDR3 here is CALSQGVGQPQHF. As DNA, the CDR3 is TGTGCCCTCAGTCAGGGGGTTGGGCAGCCCCAGCATTTT.

V and J are TRBV6-1 and TRBJ2-2; TRBD2 matches 11 bases. The germline CDR1 and CDR2 sequences are MNHNS and SASEGT. The CDR3 is made up of 18 amino acids. V was clipped by 2 bases and J by 3 bases; unmatched bases: 8. The CDR3, as DNA: TGTGCCAGCAGTGAACTGGTAGCGGGAGGGCCCGACACCGGGGAGCTGTTTTTT. Protein sequence: CASSELVAGGPDTGELFF.

The chain joins TRBV19 to TRBJ2-1, with 10 positions matching TRBD1. The CDR3 loop spans 17 amino acids. J gave up 6 bases and V 7 bases, and 15 bases lay outside the gene matches. Per the germline V gene, CDR1 is LNHDA and CDR2 is SQIVND (reference sequence). The CDR3 nucleotides read TGTGCCAGTAAGGGGCCCAATCCGGGACAGGGGATCAATGAGCAGTTCTTC. Amino acids: CASKGPNPGQGINEQFF.

This clone was counted between two and nine times. V gene TRBV15 combines with J gene TRBJ1-5; D is undetermined. Germline values: CDR1 LNHNV, CDR2 YYDKDF (reference sequence). The CDR3 runs 13 residues. V lost 1 base to trimming and J lost 7 bases, with 8 bases between them. CDR3 sequence: CATSRGLAQPQHF. CDR3 in DNA: TGTGCCACCAGCAGAGGCTTGGCACAGCCCCAGCATTTT.

This chain connects TRBV6-6 to TRBJ1-2, with D maybe TRBD1 (5 bases). V dropped 6 bases and J dropped 2 bases, with 16 bases sitting between them. CDR1 and CDR2 from the germline V gene are MNHNY and SVGAGI (reference sequence). The CDR3 has 15 residues. The CDR3 loop is CASRASAGWNYGYTF. CDR3 DNA: TGTGCCAGCAGGGCGTCGGCAGGGTGGAACTATGGCTACACCTTC.

The chain recombines TRBV19 with TRBJ2-5, with 8 bases fitting TRBD2. The CDR3 has 17 residues. Germline loops: CDR1 LNHDA, CDR2 SQIVND (reference sequence). V lost 3 bases, J lost 5 bases, and 14 bases stayed unmatched. The CDR3, as DNA: TGTGCCAGTAGTATTCTCCACGGGGGGGCCTATTGCGAGACCCAGTACTTC. Its translation: CASSILHGGAYCETQYF.